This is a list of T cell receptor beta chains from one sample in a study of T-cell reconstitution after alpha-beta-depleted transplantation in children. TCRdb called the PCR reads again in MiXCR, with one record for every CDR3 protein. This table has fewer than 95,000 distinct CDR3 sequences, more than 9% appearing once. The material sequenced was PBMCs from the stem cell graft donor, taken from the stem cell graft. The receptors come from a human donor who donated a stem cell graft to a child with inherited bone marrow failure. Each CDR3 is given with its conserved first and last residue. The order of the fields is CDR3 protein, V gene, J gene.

CDR3aa: CASCQALTVQETQYF; v_gene: TRBV3-1; j_gene: TRBJ2-5
CDR3aa: CSQPGGEQFF; v_gene: TRBV20-1; j_gene: TRBJ2-1
CDR3aa: CASVSGFPYEQYF; v_gene: TRBV12-1; j_gene: TRBJ2-7
CDR3aa: CASSLVTGVRETQYF; v_gene: TRBV7-2; j_gene: TRBJ2-5
CDR3aa: CASRSKRGGWNNEQFF; v_gene: TRBV6-5; j_gene: TRBJ2-1
CDR3aa: CASSLIGGDGYTF; v_gene: TRBV19; j_gene: TRBJ1-2
CDR3aa: CSVEVQVGRGYEQYF; v_gene: TRBV29-1; j_gene: TRBJ2-7
CDR3aa: CASSPQSSTDTQYF; v_gene: TRBV23-1; j_gene: TRBJ2-3
CDR3aa: CSATGTRGRQFF; v_gene: TRBV20-1; j_gene: TRBJ2-1
CDR3aa: CASSRLNTEAFF; v_gene: TRBV6-5; j_gene: TRBJ1-1
CDR3aa: CASTLGGPNEKLFF; v_gene: TRBV7-9; j_gene: TRBJ1-4
CDR3aa: CSVRGDPYSNQPQHF; v_gene: TRBV20-1; j_gene: TRBJ1-5
CDR3aa: CASSLGATDTQYF; v_gene: TRBV7-8; j_gene: TRBJ2-3
CDR3aa: CSARARTHQPQHF; v_gene: TRBV20-1; j_gene: TRBJ1-5
CDR3aa: CASSLGTSGGLTDTQYF; v_gene: TRBV9; j_gene: TRBJ2-3
CDR3aa: CASSLDVGTRNEQYF; v_gene: TRBV5-1; j_gene: TRBJ2-7
CDR3aa: CAWSAGSNQPQHF; v_gene: TRBV30; j_gene: TRBJ1-5
CDR3aa: CASSLDRSETQYF; v_gene: TRBV7-9; j_gene: TRBJ2-5
CDR3aa: CASSQETGAYQPQHF; v_gene: TRBV5-5; j_gene: TRBJ1-5
CDR3aa: CASSQAPTYGYTF; v_gene: TRBV3-1; j_gene: TRBJ1-2
CDR3aa: CASSNPTNTGELFF; v_gene: TRBV7-6; j_gene: TRBJ2-2
CDR3aa: CASSPRLDLSYEQYF; v_gene: TRBV7-2; j_gene: TRBJ2-7
CDR3aa: CASSQKPGGSGTGVGYEQYF; v_gene: TRBV4-3; j_gene: TRBJ2-7
CDR3aa: CASSLDGPWDTQYF; v_gene: TRBV11-2; j_gene: TRBJ2-3
CDR3aa: CASSLGVGPDIQYF; v_gene: TRBV7-9; j_gene: TRBJ2-4
CDR3aa: CASSQWGLAGGEEDTQYF; v_gene: TRBV6-5; j_gene: TRBJ2-3
CDR3aa: CAINGQGGHGYTF; v_gene: TRBV10-3; j_gene: TRBJ1-2
CDR3aa: CASSLGGTANTEAFF; v_gene: TRBV5-1; j_gene: TRBJ1-1
CDR3aa: CASSSLRASTFKATPYEQYF; v_gene: TRBV7-2; j_gene: TRBJ2-7
CDR3aa: CASSLFARGRDEQFF; v_gene: TRBV7-9; j_gene: TRBJ2-1
CDR3aa: CASTRRAYNEQFF; v_gene: TRBV6-1; j_gene: TRBJ2-1
CDR3aa: CASSVQGVTDTQYF; v_gene: TRBV9; j_gene: TRBJ2-3
CDR3aa: CASSNIEQGNRNTEAFF; v_gene: TRBV9; j_gene: TRBJ1-1
CDR3aa: CASSSRQGEETQYF; v_gene: TRBV5-4; j_gene: TRBJ2-5
CDR3aa: CSVEDGPPGDIQYF; v_gene: TRBV29-1; j_gene: TRBJ2-4
CDR3aa: CASSFRREGLEEQYF; v_gene: TRBV5-5; j_gene: TRBJ2-7
CDR3aa: CASSLQDDSYEQYF; v_gene: TRBV7-2; j_gene: TRBJ2-7
CDR3aa: CASSQGRAGGIYEQYF; v_gene: TRBV4-2; j_gene: TRBJ2-7
CDR3aa: CASSLVPSGAYYEQYF; v_gene: TRBV5-1; j_gene: TRBJ2-7
CDR3aa: CASGGHRGNTIYF; v_gene: TRBV11-2; j_gene: TRBJ1-3
CDR3aa: CASSLDGTGLPDTQYF; v_gene: TRBV5-1; j_gene: TRBJ2-3
CDR3aa: CASDSPGVSYGYTF; v_gene: TRBV30; j_gene: TRBJ1-2
CDR3aa: CASSPEVSGMGSYYEQYF; v_gene: TRBV4-2; j_gene: TRBJ2-7
CDR3aa: CASKAGGPMIGELFF; v_gene: TRBV5-1; j_gene: TRBJ2-2
CDR3aa: CASSIRNYSNQPQHF; v_gene: TRBV27; j_gene: TRBJ1-5
CDR3aa: CASSQVGQGLTDTQYF; v_gene: TRBV4-2; j_gene: TRBJ2-3
CDR3aa: CATSGRQGAAGQFF; v_gene: TRBV24-1; j_gene: TRBJ2-1
CDR3aa: CASSMTGTEAFF; v_gene: TRBV19; j_gene: TRBJ1-1
CDR3aa: CASSYSGTSVLYEQYF; v_gene: TRBV6-5; j_gene: TRBJ2-7